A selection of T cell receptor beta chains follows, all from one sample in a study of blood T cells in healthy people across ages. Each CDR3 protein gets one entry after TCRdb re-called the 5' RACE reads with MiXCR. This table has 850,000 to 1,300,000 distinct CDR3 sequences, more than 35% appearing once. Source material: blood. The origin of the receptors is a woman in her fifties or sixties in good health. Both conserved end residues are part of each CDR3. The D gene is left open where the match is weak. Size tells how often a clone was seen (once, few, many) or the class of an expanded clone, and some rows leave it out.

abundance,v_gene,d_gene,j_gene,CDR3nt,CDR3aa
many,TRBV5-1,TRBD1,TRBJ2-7,TGTGCCAGCAGGGGGAACTCCTACGAGCAGTACTTC,CASRGNSYEQYF
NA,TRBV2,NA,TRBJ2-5,TGTGCCAGCGGTCCCTCCGGGACCCAGTACTTC,CASGPSGTQYF
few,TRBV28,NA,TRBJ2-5,TGTGCCAGCAGTCATAACAGGGAGGAGACCCAGTACTTC,CASSHNREETQYF
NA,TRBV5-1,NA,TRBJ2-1,TGCGCCAGCAGATCCGAGAGGGCCCATGAGCAGTTCTTC,CASRSERAHEQFF
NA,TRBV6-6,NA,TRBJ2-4,TGTGCCAGCAGTTACTTCTCTGCGGGGGCCAAAAACATTCAGTACTTC,CASSYFSAGAKNIQYF
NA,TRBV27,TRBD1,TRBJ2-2,TGTGCCAGCAGTCCCACCATGACAGGGGCGCGTGACACCGGGGAGCTGTTTTTT,CASSPTMTGARDTGELFF
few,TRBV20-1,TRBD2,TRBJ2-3,TGCAGTGCTGTAAGCGGGAGTTATGCGCAGTATTTT,CSAVSGSYAQYF
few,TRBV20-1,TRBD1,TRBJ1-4,TGCAGTGCCCCTGTCAGGGGGCAACGAGAAAAACTGTTTTTT,CSAPVRGQREKLFF
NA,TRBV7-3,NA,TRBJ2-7,TGTGCCAGCAGCCCTATCGGGGGACAGCCTTCGGTCGAGCAGTACTTC,CASSPIGGQPSVEQYF
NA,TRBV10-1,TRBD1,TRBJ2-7,TGCGCCAGCAGTGAGTACGACAGGGGTTACGAGCAGTACTTC,CASSEYDRGYEQYF
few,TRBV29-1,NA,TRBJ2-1,TGCAGCGTTGTGGCGGGCGCGACAAATGAGCAGTTCTTC,CSVVAGATNEQFF
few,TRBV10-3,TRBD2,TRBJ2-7,TGTGCCATCAGCCAACTAGCGGGAGAGGACGAGCAGTACTTC,CAISQLAGEDEQYF
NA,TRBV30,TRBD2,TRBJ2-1,TGTGCCTCGGCTAGCGGGAGCAAGCTTGAGCAGTTCTTC,CASASGSKLEQFF
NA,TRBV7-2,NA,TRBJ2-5,TGTGCCAGCAGCTTAGCGACGGGTGACTGGGAGACCCAGTACTTC,CASSLATGDWETQYF
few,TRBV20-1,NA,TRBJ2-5,TGCAGTGCTAGTCGTCAGGGCCAAGAGACCCAGTACTTC,CSASRQGQETQYF
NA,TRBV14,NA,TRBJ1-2,TGTGCCAGCAGCCCCCCCGGGGGGATCTATGGCTACACCTTC,CASSPPGGIYGYTF
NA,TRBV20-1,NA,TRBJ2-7,TGCAGTGACAGACGGTATCTCCTAAGCTCCTACGAGCAGTACTTC,CSDRRYLLSSYEQYF
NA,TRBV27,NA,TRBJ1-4,TGTGCCAGCAGTCCCGGCCGGGGCGAAAAACTGTTTTTT,CASSPGRGEKLFF
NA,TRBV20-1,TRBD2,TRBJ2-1,TGCAGTGCTAGACCTCACACCGGGACTAGCGGGAGATCGTACGATGAGCAGTTCTTC,CSARPHTGTSGRSYDEQFF
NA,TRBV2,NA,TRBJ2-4,TGTGCCAGCAGTGGTGGGGACACAACTTTGGAGCAGTACTTC,CASSGGDTTLEQYF
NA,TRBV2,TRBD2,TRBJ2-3,TGTGCCAGCACGCGCCTTGGGACTAGCGGAAGCACAGATACGCAGTATTTT,CASTRLGTSGSTDTQYF
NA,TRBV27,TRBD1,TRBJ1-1,TGTGCCAGCAGTTCCGCAGGGGGCTTGTACACTGAAGCTTTCTTT,CASSSAGGLYTEAFF
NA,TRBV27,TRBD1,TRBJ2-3,TGTGCCAGCAGTTCCGGACAGGGGGACGATACGCAGTATTTT,CASSSGQGDDTQYF
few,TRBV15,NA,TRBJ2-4,TGTGCCACCAGCAGAGACCGGGCCTCCCTCCGGAACATTCAGTACTTC,CATSRDRASLRNIQYF
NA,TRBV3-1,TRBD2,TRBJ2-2,TGTGCCAGCAGCCGCCTAGCGGGCCTGGAGCTGTTTTTT,CASSRLAGLELFF
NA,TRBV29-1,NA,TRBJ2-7,TGCAGCGGGGGGGTAGGGCCCGAGCAGTACTTC,CSGGVGPEQYF
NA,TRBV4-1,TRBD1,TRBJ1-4,TGCGCCAGCAGCCGACCCGGACAGGGATTTAATGAAAAACTGTTTTTT,CASSRPGQGFNEKLFF
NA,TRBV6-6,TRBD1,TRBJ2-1,TGTGCCAGCAGAAGCGGGACAGGGGGGGGAGAGCAGTTCTTC,CASRSGTGGGEQFF
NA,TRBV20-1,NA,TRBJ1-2,TGCAGTGACAGAAGCCCTAACTATGGCTACACCTTC,CSDRSPNYGYTF
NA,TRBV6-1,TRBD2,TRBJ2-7,TGTGCCAGCAGTGAAGGAGCCGGGACTAGCTCCTACGAGCAGTACTTC,CASSEGAGTSSYEQYF
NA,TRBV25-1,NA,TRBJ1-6,TGTGCCAGCAGTCGGGGGGACACCTATAATTCACCCCTCCACTTT,CASSRGDTYNSPLHF
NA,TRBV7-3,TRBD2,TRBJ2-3,TGTGCCAGCAGCTTAGCCCCCCGGTCTGCGGGAGGGCCGAGGAGGCGGACAGATACGCAGTATTTT,CASSLAPRSAGGPRRRTDTQYF
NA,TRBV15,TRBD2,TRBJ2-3,TGTGCCACCAGCACGGGGACTAGCGGGAGGGCCGTTAGCACAGATACGCAGTATTTT,CATSTGTSGRAVSTDTQYF
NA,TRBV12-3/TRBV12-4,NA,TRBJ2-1,TGTGCCAGCAGTTTGATGACACCATACAATGAGCAGTTCTTC,CASSLMTPYNEQFF
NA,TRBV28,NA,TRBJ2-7,TGTGCCAGCACCTTCGTAAGGGACAAGCTAGGTGACGAGCAGTACTTC,CASTFVRDKLGDEQYF
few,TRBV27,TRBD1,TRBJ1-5,TGTGCCAGCAGTTCCTACAGGGGTAACGGCAATCAGCCCCAGCATTTT,CASSSYRGNGNQPQHF
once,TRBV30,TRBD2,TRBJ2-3,TGTGCCTGGACGGGACTAGCGGGACCTTTCGCGGCGCAGTATTTT,CAWTGLAGPFAAQYF
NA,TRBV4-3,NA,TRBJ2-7,TGCGCCAGCAGCCAAGTTGTGGACAGCTCCTACGAGCAGTACTTC,CASSQVVDSSYEQYF
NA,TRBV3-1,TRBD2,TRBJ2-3,TGTGCCAGCAGCCAATGGACTAGCGGGGAGAGCACAGATACGCAGTATTTT,CASSQWTSGESTDTQYF
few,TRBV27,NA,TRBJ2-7,TGTGCCAGCAGTTTATATCCCTCTGTCTACGAGCAGTACTTC,CASSLYPSVYEQYF
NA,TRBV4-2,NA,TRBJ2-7,TGTGCCAGCAGCCAAATTGGGGCGGGCCCCTACGAGCAGTACTTC,CASSQIGAGPYEQYF
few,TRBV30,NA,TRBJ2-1,TGTGCCTGGGACAGTTCGGGAGCGGGCAATGAGCAGTTCTTC,CAWDSSGAGNEQFF
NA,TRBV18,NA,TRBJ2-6,TGTGCCAGCTCAAGGGAACAGGGAGCTTATGGGGCCAACGTCCTGACTTTC,CASSREQGAYGANVLTF
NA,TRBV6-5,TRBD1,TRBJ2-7,TGTGCCAGCAGTGCGGACAGGGTTTTACACGAGCAGTACTTC,CASSADRVLHEQYF
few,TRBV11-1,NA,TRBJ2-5,TGTGCCAGCAGCTTACCGGACACCGTTGATGAGACCCAGTACTTC,CASSLPDTVDETQYF
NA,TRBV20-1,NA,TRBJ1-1,TGCAGTGCTAACCCCCTACAGGGTCAGACTGAAGCTTTCTTT,CSANPLQGQTEAFF
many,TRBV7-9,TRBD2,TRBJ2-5,TGTGCCAGCAGCTCCAGCGGGAGAGAGACCCAGTACTTC,CASSSSGRETQYF
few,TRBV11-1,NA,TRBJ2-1,TGTGCCAGCAGCCCACGCGGGATGTCTGGCACGGGCAATGAGCAGTTCTTC,CASSPRGMSGTGNEQFF